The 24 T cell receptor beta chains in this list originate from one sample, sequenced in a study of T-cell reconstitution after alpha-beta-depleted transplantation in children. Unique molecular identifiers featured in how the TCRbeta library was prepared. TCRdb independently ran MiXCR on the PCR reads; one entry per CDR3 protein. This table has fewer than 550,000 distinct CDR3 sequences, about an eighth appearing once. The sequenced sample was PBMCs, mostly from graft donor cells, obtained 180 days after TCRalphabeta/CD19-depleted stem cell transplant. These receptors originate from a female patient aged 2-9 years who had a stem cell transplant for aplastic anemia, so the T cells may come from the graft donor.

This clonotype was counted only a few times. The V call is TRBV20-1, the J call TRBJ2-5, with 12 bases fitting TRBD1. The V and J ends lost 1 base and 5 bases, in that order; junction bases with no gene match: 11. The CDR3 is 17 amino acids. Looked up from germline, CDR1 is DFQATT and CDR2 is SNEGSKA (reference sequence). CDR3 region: CSARANPGQGAVETQYF. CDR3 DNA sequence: TGCAGTGCTAGAGCTAACCCGGGACAGGGGGCTGTGGAGACCCAGTACTTC.

The CDR3 region has the DNA TGTGCCAGCAGTGTTGACTACCCGTTAATCACAGATACGCAGTATTTT. The encoded protein is CASSVDYPLITDTQYF. V and J are TRBV28 and TRBJ2-3, with D perhaps TRBD2 (5 bases). The CDR3 has 16 residues. The V gene's germline CDR1 is MDHEN and CDR2 SYDVKM. Trimming left V 5 bases short and J 2 bases short, with 17 bases between.

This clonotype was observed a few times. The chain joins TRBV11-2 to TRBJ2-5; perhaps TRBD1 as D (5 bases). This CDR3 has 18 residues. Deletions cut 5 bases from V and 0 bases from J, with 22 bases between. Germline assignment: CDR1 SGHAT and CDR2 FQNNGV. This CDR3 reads CASSLDRRSPHYQETQYF. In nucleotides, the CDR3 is TGTGCCAGCAGCCTCGACAGAAGGTCCCCTCACTACCAAGAGACCCAGTACTTC.

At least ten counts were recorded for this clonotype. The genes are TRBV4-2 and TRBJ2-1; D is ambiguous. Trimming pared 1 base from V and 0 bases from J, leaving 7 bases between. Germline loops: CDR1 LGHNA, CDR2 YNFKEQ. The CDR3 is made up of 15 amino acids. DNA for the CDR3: TGTGCCAGCAGCCAAGCAACCCCCTCCTACAATGAGCAGTTCTTC. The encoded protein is CASSQATPSYNEQFF.

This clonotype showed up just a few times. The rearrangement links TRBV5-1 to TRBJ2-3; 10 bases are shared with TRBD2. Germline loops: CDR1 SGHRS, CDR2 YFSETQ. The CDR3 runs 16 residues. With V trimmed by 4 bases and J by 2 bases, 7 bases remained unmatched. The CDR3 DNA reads TGCGCCAGCAGCCTCCGGACTAGCGGCAACACAGATACGCAGTATTTT. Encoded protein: CASSLRTSGNTDTQYF.

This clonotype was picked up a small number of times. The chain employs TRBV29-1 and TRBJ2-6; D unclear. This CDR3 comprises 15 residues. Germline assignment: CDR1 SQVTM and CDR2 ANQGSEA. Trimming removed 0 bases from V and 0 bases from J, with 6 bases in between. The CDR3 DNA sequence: TGCAGCGTTGAAGACGACCTCTCTGGGGCCAACGTCCTGACTTTC. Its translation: CSVEDDLSGANVLTF.

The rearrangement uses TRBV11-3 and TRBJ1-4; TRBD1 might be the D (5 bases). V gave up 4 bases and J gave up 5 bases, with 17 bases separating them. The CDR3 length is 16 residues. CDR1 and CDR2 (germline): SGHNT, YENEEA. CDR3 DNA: TGTGCCAGCAGCTCCGAACCGGGACGTTCGAATGAAAAACTGTTTTTT. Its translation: CASSSEPGRSNEKLFF.

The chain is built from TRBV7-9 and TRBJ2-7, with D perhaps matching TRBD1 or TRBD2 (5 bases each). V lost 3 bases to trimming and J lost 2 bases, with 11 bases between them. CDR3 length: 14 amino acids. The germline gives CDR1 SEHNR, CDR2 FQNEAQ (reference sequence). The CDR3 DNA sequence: TGTGCCAGCAGCTTGGCAGGGACGACCTACGAGCAGTACTTC. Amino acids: CASSLAGTTYEQYF.

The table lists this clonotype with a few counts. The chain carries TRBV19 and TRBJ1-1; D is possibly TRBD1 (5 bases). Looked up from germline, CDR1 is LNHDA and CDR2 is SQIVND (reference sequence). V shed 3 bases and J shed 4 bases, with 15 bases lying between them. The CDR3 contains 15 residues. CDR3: CASSMTRGQGTEAFF. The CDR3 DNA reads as TGTGCCAGTAGTATGACCCGCGGGCAGGGCACTGAAGCTTTCTTT. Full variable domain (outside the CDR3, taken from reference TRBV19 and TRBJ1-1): DGGITQSPKYLFRKEGQNVTLSCEQNLNHDAMYWYRQDPGQGLRLIYYSQIVNDFQKGDIAEGYSVSREKKESFPLTVTSAQKNPTAFYLCASSMTRGQGTEAFFGQGTRLTVV.

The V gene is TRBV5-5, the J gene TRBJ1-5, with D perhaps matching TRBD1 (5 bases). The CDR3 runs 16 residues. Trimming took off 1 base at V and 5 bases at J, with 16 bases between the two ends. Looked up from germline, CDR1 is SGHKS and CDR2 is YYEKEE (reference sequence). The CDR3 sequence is CASSLSMIGGDQPQHF. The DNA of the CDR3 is TGTGCCAGCAGCTTGAGCATGATCGGGGGGGATCAGCCCCAGCATTTT. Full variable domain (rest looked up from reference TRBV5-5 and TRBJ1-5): DAGVTQSPTHLIKTRGQQVTLRCSPISGHKSVSWYQQVLGQGPQFIFQYYEKEERGRGNFPDRFSARQFPNYSSELNVNALLLGDSALYLCASSLSMIGGDQPQHFGDGTRLSIL.

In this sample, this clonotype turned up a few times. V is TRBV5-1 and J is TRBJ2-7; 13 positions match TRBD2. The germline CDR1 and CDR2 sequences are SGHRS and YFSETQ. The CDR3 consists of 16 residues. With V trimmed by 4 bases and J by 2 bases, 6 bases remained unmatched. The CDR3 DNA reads TGCGCCAGCAGCCCAAGACTAGCGGGAGGTACCTACGAGCAGTACTTC. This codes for CASSPRLAGGTYEQYF. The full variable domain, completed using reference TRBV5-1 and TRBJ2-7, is KAGVTQTPRYLIKTRGQQVTLSCSPISGHRSVSWYQQTPGQGLQFLFEYFSETQRNKGNFPGRFSGRQFSNSRSEMNVSTLELGDSALYLCASSPRLAGGTYEQYFGPGTRLTVT.

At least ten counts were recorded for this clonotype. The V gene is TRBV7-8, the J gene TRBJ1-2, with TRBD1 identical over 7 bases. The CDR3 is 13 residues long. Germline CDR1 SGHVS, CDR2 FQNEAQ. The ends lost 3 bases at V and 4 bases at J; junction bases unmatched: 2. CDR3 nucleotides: TGTGCCAGCAGCTTGGGACAGACCTATGGCTACACCTTC. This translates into CASSLGQTYGYTF.

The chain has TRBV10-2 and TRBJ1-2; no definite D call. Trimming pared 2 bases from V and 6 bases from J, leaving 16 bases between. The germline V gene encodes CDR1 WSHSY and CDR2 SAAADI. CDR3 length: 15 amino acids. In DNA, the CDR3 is TGCGCCAGCAGTGAGGGTCTCGGCCACGGGGATGGCTACACCTTC. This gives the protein CASSEGLGHGDGYTF.

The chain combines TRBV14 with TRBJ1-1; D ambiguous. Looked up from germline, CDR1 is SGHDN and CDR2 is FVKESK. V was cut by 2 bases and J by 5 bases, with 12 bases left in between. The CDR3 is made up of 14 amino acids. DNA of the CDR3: TGTGCCAGCAGCCAAAGTACTAAAGGGACTGAAGCTTTCTTT. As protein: CASSQSTKGTEAFF.

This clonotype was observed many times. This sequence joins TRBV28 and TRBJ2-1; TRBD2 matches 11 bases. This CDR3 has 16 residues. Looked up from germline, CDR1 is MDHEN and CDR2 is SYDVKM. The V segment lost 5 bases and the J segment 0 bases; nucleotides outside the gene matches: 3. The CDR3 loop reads CASSPSGGYSYNEQFF. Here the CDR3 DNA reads TGTGCCAGCAGTCCTAGCGGGGGGTACTCCTACAATGAGCAGTTCTTC.

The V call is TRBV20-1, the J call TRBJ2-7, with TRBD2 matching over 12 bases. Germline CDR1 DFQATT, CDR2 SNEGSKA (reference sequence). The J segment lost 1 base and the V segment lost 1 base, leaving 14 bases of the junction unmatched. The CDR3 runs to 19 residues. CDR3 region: CSARGWRATSGRYSYEQYV. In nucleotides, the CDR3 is TGCAGTGCTAGAGGTTGGAGGGCGACTAGCGGGAGATATTCCTACGAGCAGTACGTC.

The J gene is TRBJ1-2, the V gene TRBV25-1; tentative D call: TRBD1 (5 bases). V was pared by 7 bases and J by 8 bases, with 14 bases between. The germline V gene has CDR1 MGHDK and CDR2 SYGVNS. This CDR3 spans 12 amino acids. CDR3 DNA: TGTGCCAGCACCGAAGGGGAGGGCGGCTACACCTTC. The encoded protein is CASTEGEGGYTF.

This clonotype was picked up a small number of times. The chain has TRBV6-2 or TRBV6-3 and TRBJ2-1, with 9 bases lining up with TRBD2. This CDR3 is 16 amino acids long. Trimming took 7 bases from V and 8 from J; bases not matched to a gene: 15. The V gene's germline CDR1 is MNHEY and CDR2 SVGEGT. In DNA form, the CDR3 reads TGTGCCAGCATTCAATCGGCGGGAGGGGGGTTCGATGAGCAGTTCTTC. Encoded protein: CASIQSAGGGFDEQFF.

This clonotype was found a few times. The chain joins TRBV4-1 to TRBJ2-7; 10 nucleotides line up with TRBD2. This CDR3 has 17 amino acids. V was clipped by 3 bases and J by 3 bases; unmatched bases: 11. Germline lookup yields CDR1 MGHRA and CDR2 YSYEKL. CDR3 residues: CASSQGLAGVLLYEQYF. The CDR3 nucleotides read TGCGCCAGCAGCCAGGGGCTAGCGGGGGTCCTGCTCTACGAGCAGTACTTC.

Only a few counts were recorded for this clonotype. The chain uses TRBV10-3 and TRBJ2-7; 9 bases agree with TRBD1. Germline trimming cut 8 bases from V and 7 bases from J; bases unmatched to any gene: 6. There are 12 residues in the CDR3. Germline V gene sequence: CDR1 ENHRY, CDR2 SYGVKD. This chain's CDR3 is CAIGGTGREQYV. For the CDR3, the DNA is TGTGCCATCGGGGGGACAGGGCGGGAGCAGTACGTC.

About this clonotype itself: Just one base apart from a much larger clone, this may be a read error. The CDR3 region has the DNA TGCGGCAGCAGCTTGGTGGTTGGGCCAGTTGTGGGGAGAAAGACTGAAGCTTTCTTT. Amino acid sequence: CGSSLVVGPVVGRKTEAFF. This chain connects TRBV5-1 to TRBJ1-1; D ambiguous. The CDR3 is made up of 19 amino acids. CDR1 is SGHRS, CDR2 YFSETQ, per germline.

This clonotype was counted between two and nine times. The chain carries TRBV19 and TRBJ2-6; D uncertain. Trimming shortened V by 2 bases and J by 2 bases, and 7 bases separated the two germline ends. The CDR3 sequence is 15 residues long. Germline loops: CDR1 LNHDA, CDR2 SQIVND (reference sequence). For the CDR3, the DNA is TGTGCCAGTAGTATAAATCAACCTGGGGCCAACGTCCTGACTTTC. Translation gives CASSINQPGANVLTF.

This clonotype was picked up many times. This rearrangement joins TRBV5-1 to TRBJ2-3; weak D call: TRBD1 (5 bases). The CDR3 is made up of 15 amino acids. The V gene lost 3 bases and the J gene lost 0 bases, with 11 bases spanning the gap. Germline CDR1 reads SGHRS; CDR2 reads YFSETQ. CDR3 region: CASSWGGGSTDTQYF. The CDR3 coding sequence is TGCGCCAGCAGCTGGGGCGGCGGCAGCACAGATACGCAGTATTTT.

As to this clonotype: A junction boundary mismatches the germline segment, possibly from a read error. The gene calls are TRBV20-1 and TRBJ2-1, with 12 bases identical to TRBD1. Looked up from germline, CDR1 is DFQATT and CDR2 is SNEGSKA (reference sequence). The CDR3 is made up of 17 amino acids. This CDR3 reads CCAWDRGLVAGVREQFF. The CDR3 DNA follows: TGCTGTGCCTGGGACAGGGGGCTAGTAGCGGGAGTCCGGGAGCAGTTCTTC.